Described below is a single T cell receptor (beta chain) sequence and its context. What it recognizes is unknown. The data stem from a study of shared clonotypes between healthy human individuals. For the study at large: Participating donors consisted of two women and a few men aged 18 to 49. The study's findings and limits: Only blood underwent sampling, and tissue repertoires likely differ.

This CDR3 has 15 amino acids. V shed 4 bases and J shed 2 bases, with 10 bases lying between them. The germline gives CDR1 SGHDT, CDR2 YYEEEE. Libraries were prepared by immunoSEQ multiplex PCR; TCRdb keeps only in-frame clonotypes and omits some of them. The sample yields some 1,100,000 clones, around 82% seen once. Specimen: memory CD4+ T cells from PBMCs. Subset of the sample: CD45RA-negative fraction. The TCR was taken from a young man in good health. Some clones in this sample may be carry-over from other donors' samples. The rearrangement joins TRBV5-6 to TRBJ2-6; no clear D. The CDR3 DNA sequence: TGTGCCAGCAGCCTAGGAGCGACTGGGGCCAACGTCCTGACTTTC. Encoded protein: CASSLGATGANVLTF.